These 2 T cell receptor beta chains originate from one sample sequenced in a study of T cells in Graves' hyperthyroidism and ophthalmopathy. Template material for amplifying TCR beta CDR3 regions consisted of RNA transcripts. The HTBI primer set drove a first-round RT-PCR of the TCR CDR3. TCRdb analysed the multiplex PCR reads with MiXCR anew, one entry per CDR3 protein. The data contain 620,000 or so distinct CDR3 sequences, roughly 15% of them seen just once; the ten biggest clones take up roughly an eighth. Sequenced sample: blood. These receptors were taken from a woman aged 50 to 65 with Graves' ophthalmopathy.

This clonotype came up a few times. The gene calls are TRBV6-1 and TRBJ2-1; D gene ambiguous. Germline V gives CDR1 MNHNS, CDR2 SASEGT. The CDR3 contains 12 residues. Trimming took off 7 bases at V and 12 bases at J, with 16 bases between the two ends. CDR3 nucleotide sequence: TGTGCCAGCACCATGCATTGGGTTGGGCAGTTCTTC. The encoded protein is CASTMHWVGQFF.

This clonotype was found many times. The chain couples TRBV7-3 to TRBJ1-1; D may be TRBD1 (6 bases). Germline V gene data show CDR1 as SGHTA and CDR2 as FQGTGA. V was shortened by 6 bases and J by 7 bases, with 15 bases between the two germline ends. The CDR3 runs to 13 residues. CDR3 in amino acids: CASSLSLDSEAFF. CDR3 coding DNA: TGTGCCAGCAGTCTGTCATTGGACAGTGAAGCTTTCTTT.